Listed here is a single TCR beta chain. Original processing methods: Amplified reference gene primers provided the basis for estimating nucleated cell counts. TCRdb's table, derived via immunoSEQ multiplex PCR, lists solely in-frame clones and lacks some. The DNA was the basis for D and trimming; V, J and clone size are from that table. The table shows 90,000 to 120,000 clones, with about 87% occurring only once. This specimen belongs to a study of blood T cell repertoires in COVID-19. Study context: Collection of acute and convalescent COVID-19 samples took place in the United States, Italy and Spain. PBMCs, B-cell-depleted T cells, or T cells provided the cDNA or gDNA that made up the material.

The CDR3 spans 14 residues. Trimming shortened V by 1 base and J by 5 bases, and 12 bases separated the two germline ends. CDR1 and CDR2 from the germline V gene are SGHKS and YYEKEE (reference sequence). The chain employs TRBV5-5 and TRBJ1-1, with TRBD1 as a possible D gene (6 bases). The clonotype was recovered from a man aged 50 to 59 with active or convalescent COVID-19. What was sequenced was peripheral blood. The CDR3 sequence: CASSLPTGNTEAFF. The DNA for the CDR3 is TGTGCCAGCAGCTTGCCCACAGGGAATACTGAAGCTTTCTTT.